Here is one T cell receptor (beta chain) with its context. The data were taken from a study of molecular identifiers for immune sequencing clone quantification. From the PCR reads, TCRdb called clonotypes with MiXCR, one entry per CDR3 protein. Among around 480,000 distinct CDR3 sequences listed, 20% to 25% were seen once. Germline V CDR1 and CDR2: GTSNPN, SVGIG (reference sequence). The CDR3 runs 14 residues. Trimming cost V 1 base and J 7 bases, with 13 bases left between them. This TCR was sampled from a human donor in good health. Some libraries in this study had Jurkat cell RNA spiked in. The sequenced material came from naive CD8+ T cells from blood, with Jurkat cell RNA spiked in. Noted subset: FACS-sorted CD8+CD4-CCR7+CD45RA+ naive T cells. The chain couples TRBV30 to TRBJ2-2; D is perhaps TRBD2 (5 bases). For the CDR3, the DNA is TGTGCCTGGAGTGACGGTCACGGGGTCGGGGAGCTGTTTTTT. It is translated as CAWSDGHGVGELFF.